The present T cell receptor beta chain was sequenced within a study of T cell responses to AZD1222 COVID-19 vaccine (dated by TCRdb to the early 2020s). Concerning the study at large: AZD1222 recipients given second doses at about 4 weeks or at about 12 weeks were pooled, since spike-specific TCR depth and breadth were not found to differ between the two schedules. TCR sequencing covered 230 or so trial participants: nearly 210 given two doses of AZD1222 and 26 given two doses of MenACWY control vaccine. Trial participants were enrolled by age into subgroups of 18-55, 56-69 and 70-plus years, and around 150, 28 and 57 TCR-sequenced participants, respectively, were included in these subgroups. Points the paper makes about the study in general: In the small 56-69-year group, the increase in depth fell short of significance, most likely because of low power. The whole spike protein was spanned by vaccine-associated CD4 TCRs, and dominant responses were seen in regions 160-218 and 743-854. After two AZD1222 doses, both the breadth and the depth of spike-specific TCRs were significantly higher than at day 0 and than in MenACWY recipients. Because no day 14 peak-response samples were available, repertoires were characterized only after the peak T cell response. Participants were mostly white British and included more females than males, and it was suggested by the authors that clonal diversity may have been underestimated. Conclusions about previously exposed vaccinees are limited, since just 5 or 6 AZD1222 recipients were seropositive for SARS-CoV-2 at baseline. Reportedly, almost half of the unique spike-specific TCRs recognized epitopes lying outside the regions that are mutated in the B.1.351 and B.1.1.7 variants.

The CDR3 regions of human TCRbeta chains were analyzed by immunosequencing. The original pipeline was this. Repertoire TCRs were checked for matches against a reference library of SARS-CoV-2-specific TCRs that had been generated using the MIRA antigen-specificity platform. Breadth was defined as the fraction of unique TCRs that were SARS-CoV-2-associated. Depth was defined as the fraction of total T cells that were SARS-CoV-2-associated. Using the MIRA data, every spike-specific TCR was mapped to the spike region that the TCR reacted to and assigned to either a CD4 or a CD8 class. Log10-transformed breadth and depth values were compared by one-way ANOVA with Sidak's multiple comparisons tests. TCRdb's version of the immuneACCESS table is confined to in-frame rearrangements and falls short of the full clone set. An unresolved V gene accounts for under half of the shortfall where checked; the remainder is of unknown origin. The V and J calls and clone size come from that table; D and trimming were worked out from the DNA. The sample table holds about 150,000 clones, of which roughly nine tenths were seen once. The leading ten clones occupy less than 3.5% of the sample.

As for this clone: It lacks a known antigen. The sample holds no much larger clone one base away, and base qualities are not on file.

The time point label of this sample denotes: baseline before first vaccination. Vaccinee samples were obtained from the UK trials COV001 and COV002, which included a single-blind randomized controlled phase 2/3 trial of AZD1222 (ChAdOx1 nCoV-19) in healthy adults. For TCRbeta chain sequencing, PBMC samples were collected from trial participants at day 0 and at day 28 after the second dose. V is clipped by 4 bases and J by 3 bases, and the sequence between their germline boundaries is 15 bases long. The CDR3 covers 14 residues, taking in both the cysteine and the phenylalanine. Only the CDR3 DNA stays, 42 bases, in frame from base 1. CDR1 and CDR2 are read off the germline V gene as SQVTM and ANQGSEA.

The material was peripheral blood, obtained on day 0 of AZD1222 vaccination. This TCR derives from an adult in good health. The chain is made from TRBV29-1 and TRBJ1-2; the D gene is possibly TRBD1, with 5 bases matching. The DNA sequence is TGCAGCGTTGTTGGGTCGGGGCTCGACTATGGCTACACCTTC. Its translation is CSVVGSGLDYGYTF.